The 32 T cell receptor beta chains below all came from one sample that was sequenced in a study of T cells in tuberculosis. The time point is: new active TB diagnosis, blood taken before or within 7 days of starting treatment. Repertoires were generated with immunoSEQ multiplex PCR, while TCRdb's copy carries only in-frame clones and drops some. The sample holds roughly 32,000 clones, roughly 93% seen once. The source material was PBMCs, sampled at tuberculosis diagnosis. These TCRs come from an adult with tuberculosis.

This chain connects TRBV7-9 to TRBJ2-7; D perhaps matches TRBD1 (6 bases). The germline gives CDR1 SEHNR, CDR2 FQNEAQ (reference sequence). The CDR3 runs 14 residues. V lost 5 bases and J 1 base, leaving 12 bases between the germline ends. DNA for the CDR3: TGTGCCAGCAGCACGGACAGCCCATCCTACGAGCAGTACTTC. As protein: CASSTDSPSYEQYF. Using reference TRBV7-9 and TRBJ2-7 for the parts outside the CDR3, the full variable domain is DTGVSQNPRHKITKRGQNVTFRCDPISEHNRLYWYRQTLGQGPEFLTYFQNEAQLEKSRLLSDRFSAERPKGSFSTLEIQRTEQGDSAMYLCASSTDSPSYEQYFGPGTRLTVT.

The chain has TRBV5-6 and TRBJ2-1, with D perhaps TRBD2 (6 bases). The CDR3 has 12 amino acids. Germline V gene data show CDR1 as SGHDT and CDR2 as YYEEEE. With 4 bases removed from V and 7 bases from J, the gap between germline ends came to 9 bases. CDR3 residues: CASSRRDNEQFF. CDR3 nucleotides: TGTGCCAGCAGCCGGAGGGATAATGAGCAGTTCTTC.

V gene TRBV2 combines with J gene TRBJ1-5; TRBD1 is a possible D gene (6 bases). Germline V lookup: CDR1 SNHLY, CDR2 FYNNEI. The CDR3 consists of 14 residues. Trimming took 0 bases from V and 9 from J, leaving 12 bases between them. CDR3 nucleotides: TGTGCCAGCAGTGAAGCCGGGACACAGACGCCCCAGCATTTT. Encoded protein: CASSEAGTQTPQHF.

The chain recombines TRBV27 with TRBJ2-3; no clear D. From germline, CDR1 is MNHEY and CDR2 SMNVEV (reference sequence). This CDR3 is built from 13 residues. Trimming took off 6 bases at V and 2 bases at J, with 9 bases between the two ends. Here the CDR3 DNA reads TGTGCCAGCAGCCTCTATCTCACAGATACGCAGTATTTT. This encodes CASSLYLTDTQYF.

The CDR3 DNA sequence: TGTGCCAGCAGTTCGACAGGGGCCTATGGCTACACCTTC. It encodes CASSSTGAYGYTF. The chain recombines TRBV6-5 with TRBJ1-2; 8 nucleotides line up with TRBD1. The germline gives CDR1 MNHEY, CDR2 SVGAGI. Trimming cost V 4 bases and J 4 bases; bases outside gene matches: 2. This CDR3 is 13 amino acids long.

This chain links TRBV9 with TRBJ2-2; 8 bases fit TRBD2. This CDR3 comprises 16 residues. Trimming cost V 3 bases and J 1 base; bases outside gene matches: 5. Germline CDR1 SGDLS, CDR2 YYNGEE. The CDR3 bases are TGTGCCAGCAGCGCCAGCGGGGGATGGAACACCGGGGAGCTGTTTTTT. Encoded protein: CASSASGGWNTGELFF.

The chain combines TRBV19 with TRBJ1-5; 8 positions agree with TRBD1. Trimming cost V 5 bases and J 7 bases; bases outside gene matches: 10. There are 15 residues in the CDR3. Germline V gives CDR1 LNHDA, CDR2 SQIVND (reference sequence). The CDR3 nucleotides read TGTGCCAGTAGTTTACAGGGGGGACCAGGGCAGCCCCAGCATTTT. This codes for CASSLQGGPGQPQHF.

V usage is TRBV6-1 and J usage is TRBJ1-1; 7 positions match TRBD1. The CDR3 spans 12 residues. V dropped 3 bases and J dropped 7; count of bases not matched to a gene: 2. The germline gives CDR1 MNHNS, CDR2 SASEGT. As DNA, the CDR3 is TGTGCCAGCAGTGAGCGGGACAGTGAAGCTTTCTTT. This encodes CASSERDSEAFF.

This clone was picked up one time. The rearrangement joins TRBV2 to TRBJ2-7, with TRBD1 as a possible D gene (6 bases). Trimming took 3 bases from V and 4 from J, leaving 13 bases between them. CDR1 is SNHLY and CDR2 is FYNNEI in the germline V gene. This CDR3 spans 14 amino acids. Here the CDR3 reads CASSDGQGIYEQYF. The CDR3 region has the DNA TGTGCCAGCAGTGACGGGCAGGGGATTTACGAGCAGTACTTC.

V usage is TRBV9 and J usage is TRBJ2-2; D not resolved. CDR1 is SGDLS, CDR2 YYNGEE, per germline. CDR3 length: 14 amino acids. The V and J ends lost 3 bases and 4 bases respectively, with 10 bases between them. CDR3 sequence reads: CASSDLSLTGELFF. The CDR3 DNA reads TGTGCCAGCAGCGATTTATCTCTCACCGGGGAGCTGTTTTTT. The full variable domain, rest sourced from reference TRBV9 and TRBJ2-2, is DSGVTQTPKHLITATGQRVTLRCSPRSGDLSVYWYQQSLDQGLQFLIQYYNGEERAKGNILERFSAQQFPDLHSELNLSSLELGDSALYFCASSDLSLTGELFFGEGSRLTVL.

The chain links TRBV19 to TRBJ2-7, with 11 bases matching TRBD1. Per the germline V gene, CDR1 is LNHDA and CDR2 is SQIVND (reference sequence). The length of the CDR3 is 16 residues. Trimming cost V 6 bases and J 3 bases; bases outside gene matches: 10. The CDR3 DNA reads as TGTGCCAGTAGCAATCCGGGACAGGGGGGAATCTACGAGCAGTACTTC. Protein sequence: CASSNPGQGGIYEQYF.

This chain joins TRBV4-2 and TRBJ1-2; TRBD1 matches 11 bases. The V and J ends lost 1 base and 4 bases, in that order; junction bases with no gene match: 26. Germline V gene sequence: CDR1 LGHNA, CDR2 YNFKEQ. The CDR3 runs to 23 residues. CDR3 in DNA: TGTGCCAGCAGCCAAGCCCGGGTCCGTAAAAGGGACAGGGGGTTATTCTACGTCTATGGCTACACCTTC. It encodes CASSQARVRKRDRGLFYVYGYTF.

This clone was seen more than once but under ten times. The chain couples TRBV28 to TRBJ1-3; D not resolved. Germline values: CDR1 MDHEN, CDR2 SYDVKM. The CDR3 contains 14 residues. V lost 6 bases to trimming and J lost 2 bases, with 11 bases between them. This CDR3 is CASSSGITGNTIYF. The CDR3 region has the DNA TGTGCCAGCAGCTCAGGAATCACTGGAAACACCATATATTTT.

The chain recombines TRBV5-4 with TRBJ2-3; 8 nucleotides match TRBD2. Germline V gene lookup returns CDR1 SGHNT and CDR2 YYREEE (reference sequence). With V trimmed by 0 bases and J by 5 bases, 8 bases remained unmatched. This CDR3 has 16 residues. The CDR3 region is CASSLGGSGKVDTQYF. CDR3 coding DNA: TGTGCCAGCAGCTTGGGGGGTAGCGGGAAGGTAGATACGCAGTATTTT. Full variable domain (missing parts from reference TRBV5-4 and TRBJ2-3): ETGVTQSPTHLIKTRGQQVTLRCSSQSGHNTVSWYQQALGQGPQFIFQYYREEENGRGNFPPRFSGLQFPNYSSELNVNALELDDSALYLCASSLGGSGKVDTQYFGPGTRLTVL.

V is TRBV7-3 and J is TRBJ2-2, with TRBD1 matching 12 bases. The J segment lost 7 bases and the V segment lost 6 bases, leaving 6 bases of the junction unmatched. Germline CDR1 and CDR2: SGHTA and FQGTGA. The CDR3 extends over 15 amino acids. The CDR3 DNA reads TGTGCCAGCAGTTTGGGACAGGGGGCTTTCGGGGAGCTGTTTTTT. Protein sequence: CASSLGQGAFGELFF.

This sequence joins TRBV4-1 and TRBJ2-5; 16 bases are a match to TRBD2. CDR1 is MGHRA and CDR2 is YSYEKL in the germline V gene. With 2 bases clipped from V and 9 bases from J, the junction kept 6 bases outside the gene matches. The CDR3 is 16 residues long. CDR3 sequence reads: CASSQWGLAGGPAQYF. The CDR3 DNA reads as TGCGCCAGCAGCCAATGGGGACTAGCGGGGGGGCCGGCCCAGTACTTC.

The V gene is TRBV11-2, the J gene TRBJ1-3, with TRBD1 matching over 12 bases. The germline V gene encodes CDR1 SGHAT and CDR2 FQNNGV. V lost 6 bases and J lost 5; bases outside the gene matches: 5. This CDR3 contains 15 residues. The CDR3 protein is CASRSWDRGRNTIYF. The CDR3 DNA sequence: TGTGCCAGCAGGAGCTGGGACAGGGGGCGAAACACCATATATTTT.

The CDR3 DNA reads as TGTGCCAGCAGCGTAGGAGGGGGGGCCCAAGAGACCCAGTACTTC. Protein: CASSVGGGAQETQYF. The rearrangement joins TRBV9 to TRBJ2-5; tentative D call: TRBD2 (7 bases). The germline V gene encodes CDR1 SGDLS and CDR2 YYNGEE. CDR3 size: 15 residues. Trimming pared 0 bases from V and 1 base from J, leaving 10 bases between.

This clone was counted between two and nine times. The rearrangement joins TRBV10-1 to TRBJ2-3, with 13 bases lining up with TRBD2. This CDR3 is built from 18 residues. With V trimmed by 0 bases and J by 3 bases, 6 bases remained unmatched. CDR1 and CDR2 from the germline V gene are WNHNN and SYGVQD (reference sequence). The CDR3 DNA follows: TGCGCCAGCAGTGAGTCCGGGACTAGCGGGGCGATTACAGATACGCAGTATTTT. It codes for CASSESGTSGAITDTQYF.

The V call is TRBV5-4, the J call TRBJ1-2, with D possibly being TRBD1 (5 bases). V lost 0 bases to trimming and J lost 4 bases, with 13 bases between them. Germline CDR1 is SGHNT and CDR2 is YYREEE (reference sequence). The CDR3 is made up of 15 amino acids. CDR3 protein: CASSLEGIGGYGYTF. The CDR3 DNA sequence: TGTGCCAGCAGCTTGGAAGGGATCGGGGGCTATGGCTACACCTTC.

This chain joins TRBV5-1 and TRBJ1-2, with 8 bases matching TRBD1. CDR3 length: 12 residues. Looked up from germline, CDR1 is SGHRS and CDR2 is YFSETQ. After removal of 6 bases from V and 7 bases from J, the junction contained 5 bases not matched to a gene. The CDR3 sequence is CASTLDRGGYTF. The DNA of the CDR3 is TGCGCCAGCACCTTAGACAGGGGTGGCTACACCTTC.

V gene TRBV6-5 combines with J gene TRBJ1-2, with no clear D. V was trimmed by 6 bases and J by 4 bases, leaving 12 bases between them. CDR3 size: 13 residues. Germline CDR1 MNHEY, CDR2 SVGAGI. CDR3 amino acids: CASRMTNPYGYTF. CDR3 bases: TGTGCCAGCAGAATGACAAACCCCTATGGCTACACCTTC.

The chain couples TRBV14 to TRBJ1-6; no clear D gene. Looked up from germline, CDR1 is SGHDN and CDR2 is FVKESK. Trimming removed 1 base at V and 8 bases at J, with 6 bases between. This CDR3 is 13 amino acids long. The CDR3 nucleotides read TGTGCCAGCAGCCAAGTATATGATTCACCCCTCCACTTT. Its translation: CASSQVYDSPLHF.

V and J are TRBV4-1 and TRBJ2-7; 9 bases match TRBD1. V was clipped by 3 bases and J by 5 bases; unmatched bases: 8. Germline values: CDR1 MGHRA, CDR2 YSYEKL. This CDR3 is built from 15 residues. The CDR3 region has the DNA TGCGCCAGCAGCCAGAGTAGGACAGGGGAGGACGAGCAGTACTTC. Translated, it gives CASSQSRTGEDEQYF.

The chain is built from TRBV12-5 and TRBJ1-1; 7 bases fit TRBD1. Germline values: CDR1 LGHNT, CDR2 FRNRAP. This CDR3 is 13 amino acids long. With 7 bases clipped from V and 8 bases from J, the junction kept 10 bases outside the gene matches. The CDR3 nucleotides read TGTGCTAGTGCCCAGACAGGGAGTAACGAAGCTTTCTTT. Amino acids: CASAQTGSNEAFF.

This clone was detected once. The chain is built from TRBV12-5 and TRBJ1-4; 7 bases map to TRBD1. This CDR3 is built from 14 residues. Germline loops: CDR1 LGHNT, CDR2 FRNRAP. Losses at the gene ends were 6 bases for V and 4 bases for J; bases not matched to a gene: 5. CDR3 sequence reads: CASGRDSLNEKLFF. The CDR3, as DNA: TGTGCTAGTGGACGGGACAGCCTTAATGAAAAACTGTTTTTT.

The chain combines TRBV6-1 with TRBJ2-4; 7 bases are a match to TRBD2. Per the germline V gene, CDR1 is MNHNS and CDR2 is SASEGT. V was pared by 3 bases and J by 0 bases, with 17 bases of the junction left unmatched. The length of the CDR3 is 20 residues. CDR3 in DNA: TGTGCCAGCAGTGAGTTAGCGGGCCGCCCCCTTCCTCTAGCCAAAAACATTCAGTACTTC. It is translated as CASSELAGRPLPLAKNIQYF.

This sequence joins TRBV5-1 and TRBJ2-3; no clear D gene. Per the germline V gene, CDR1 is SGHRS and CDR2 is YFSETQ. V lost 3 bases, J lost 5 bases, and 13 bases lay in between. The CDR3 consists of 14 residues. CDR3 region: CASSSTPGIDTQYF. The CDR3 DNA reads TGCGCCAGCAGCTCGACACCCGGAATAGATACGCAGTATTTT.

V and J are TRBV19 and TRBJ1-5, with TRBD1 matching over 7 bases. V lost 6 bases to trimming and J lost 7 bases; unmatched junction nucleotides: 6. Germline lookup yields CDR1 LNHDA and CDR2 SQIVND (reference sequence). The CDR3 is 13 residues long. CDR3 DNA: TGTGCCAGTAGGAACGCCAGGGGGCAGCCCCAGCATTTT. This encodes CASRNARGQPQHF.

The chain is built from TRBV11-2 and TRBJ2-7; possibly TRBD1 for D (5 bases). Trimming stripped 5 bases from V and 3 bases from J, with 17 bases between. The CDR3 sequence is 15 residues long. Germline V gene lookup returns CDR1 SGHAT and CDR2 FQNNGV. CDR3 nucleotides: TGTGCCAGCAGCCTCGCAAGTGGCCAGGGCTACGAGCAGTACTTC. It encodes CASSLASGQGYEQYF. Filled out from reference TRBV11-2 and TRBJ2-7, the complete variable domain reads EAGVAQSPRYKIIEKRQSVAFWCNPISGHATLYWYQQILGQGPKLLIQFQNNGVVDDSQLPKDRFSAERLKGVDSTLKIQPAKLEDSAVYLCASSLASGQGYEQYFGPGTRLTVT.

The chain combines TRBV9 with TRBJ1-1, with D uncertain. Trimming left V 0 bases short and J 3 bases short, with 15 bases between. The CDR3 totals 16 residues. Looked up from germline, CDR1 is SGDLS and CDR2 is YYNGEE. The CDR3 here is CASSVEASAVYTEAFF. As DNA, the CDR3 is TGTGCCAGCAGCGTAGAAGCATCCGCGGTTTACACTGAAGCTTTCTTT.

The count of this clone is one. The CDR3 bases are TGTGCCAGCAGTGCTTACAGTGGAAACACCATATATTTT. This codes for CASSAYSGNTIYF. The J gene is TRBJ1-3, the V gene TRBV2; D gene ambiguous. Germline CDR1 is SNHLY and CDR2 is FYNNEI. The CDR3 sequence is 13 residues long. V was cut by 4 bases and J by 3 bases, with 7 bases left in between.